This TCR beta chain was obtained from a study of CD8+ T cells in alopecia areata. RNA was isolated and reverse transcribed to cDNA, the sequencing template. Some clones are missing from TCRdb's copy, which holds only in-frame ones; the method was immunoSEQ multiplex PCR. The table includes 15,000 to 20,000 clones, just under 60% detected once. Only one count was recorded for this clone. Treatment here: oral pan-JAK inhibitor, 5-10 mg twice daily. Patients with alopecia areata provided lesional scalp punch biopsies as well as peripheral blood. Per the germline V gene, CDR1 is SQVTM and CDR2 is ANQGSEA. Trimming pared 7 bases from V and 7 bases from J, leaving 13 bases between. The CDR3 is made up of 12 amino acids.

The chain recombines TRBV29-1 with TRBJ1-4, with D possibly being TRBD1 (6 bases). The specimen comprised skin, sampled at week 4, from a patient treated with tofacitinib. This clonotype originated in a human donor with alopecia areata. CDR3 sequence: CSGGGGAEKLFF. CDR3 nucleotide sequence: TGCAGCGGGGGCGGGGGCGCTGAAAAACTGTTTTTT.